This T cell receptor (beta chain) was captured by sequencing in a study of blood T cell repertoires in COVID-19. The overall study: The United States, Italy and Spain were the sources of the acute and convalescent COVID-19 samples. Nucleic acid was either cDNA or gDNA, and it came from T cells, B-cell-depleted T cells, or PBMCs.

Authors' processing steps: Reference gene primer amplification gave estimated nucleated cell counts. Only in-frame clones appear in the TCRdb table, and some are missing; sequencing was by immunoSEQ multiplex PCR. From that table come the V and J calls and clone size; the DNA was used to work out D and trimming. The repertoire holds around 150,000 clones, with about 92% as singletons. Germline lookup yields CDR1 SQVTM and CDR2 ANQGSEA. This CDR3 spans 16 amino acids. The V end was cut by 4 bases, the J end by 1 base, with 16 bases between. Specimen: peripheral blood. The sequence derives from a woman between 55 and 75 years old with COVID-19, enrolled during active disease. The chain carries TRBV29-1 and TRBJ2-2, with a tentative D call TRBD2 (6 bases). The CDR3 spells CSVADVGAGNTGELFF. DNA for the CDR3: TGCAGCGTTGCCGACGTAGGAGCGGGGAACACCGGGGAGCTGTTTTTT.